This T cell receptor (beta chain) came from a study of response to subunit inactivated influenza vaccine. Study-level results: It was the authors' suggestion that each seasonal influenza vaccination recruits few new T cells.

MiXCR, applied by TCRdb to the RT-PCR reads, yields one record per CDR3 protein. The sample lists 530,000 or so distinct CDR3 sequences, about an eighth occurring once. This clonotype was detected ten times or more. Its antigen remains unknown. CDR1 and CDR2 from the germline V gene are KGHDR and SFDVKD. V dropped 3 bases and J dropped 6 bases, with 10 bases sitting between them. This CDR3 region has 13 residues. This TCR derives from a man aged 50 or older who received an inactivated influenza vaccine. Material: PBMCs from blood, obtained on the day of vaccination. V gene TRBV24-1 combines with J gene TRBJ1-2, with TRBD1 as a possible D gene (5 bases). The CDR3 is CATSDVRDHGYTF. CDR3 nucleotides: TGTGCCACCAGTGATGTCCGGGACCATGGCTACACCTTC.